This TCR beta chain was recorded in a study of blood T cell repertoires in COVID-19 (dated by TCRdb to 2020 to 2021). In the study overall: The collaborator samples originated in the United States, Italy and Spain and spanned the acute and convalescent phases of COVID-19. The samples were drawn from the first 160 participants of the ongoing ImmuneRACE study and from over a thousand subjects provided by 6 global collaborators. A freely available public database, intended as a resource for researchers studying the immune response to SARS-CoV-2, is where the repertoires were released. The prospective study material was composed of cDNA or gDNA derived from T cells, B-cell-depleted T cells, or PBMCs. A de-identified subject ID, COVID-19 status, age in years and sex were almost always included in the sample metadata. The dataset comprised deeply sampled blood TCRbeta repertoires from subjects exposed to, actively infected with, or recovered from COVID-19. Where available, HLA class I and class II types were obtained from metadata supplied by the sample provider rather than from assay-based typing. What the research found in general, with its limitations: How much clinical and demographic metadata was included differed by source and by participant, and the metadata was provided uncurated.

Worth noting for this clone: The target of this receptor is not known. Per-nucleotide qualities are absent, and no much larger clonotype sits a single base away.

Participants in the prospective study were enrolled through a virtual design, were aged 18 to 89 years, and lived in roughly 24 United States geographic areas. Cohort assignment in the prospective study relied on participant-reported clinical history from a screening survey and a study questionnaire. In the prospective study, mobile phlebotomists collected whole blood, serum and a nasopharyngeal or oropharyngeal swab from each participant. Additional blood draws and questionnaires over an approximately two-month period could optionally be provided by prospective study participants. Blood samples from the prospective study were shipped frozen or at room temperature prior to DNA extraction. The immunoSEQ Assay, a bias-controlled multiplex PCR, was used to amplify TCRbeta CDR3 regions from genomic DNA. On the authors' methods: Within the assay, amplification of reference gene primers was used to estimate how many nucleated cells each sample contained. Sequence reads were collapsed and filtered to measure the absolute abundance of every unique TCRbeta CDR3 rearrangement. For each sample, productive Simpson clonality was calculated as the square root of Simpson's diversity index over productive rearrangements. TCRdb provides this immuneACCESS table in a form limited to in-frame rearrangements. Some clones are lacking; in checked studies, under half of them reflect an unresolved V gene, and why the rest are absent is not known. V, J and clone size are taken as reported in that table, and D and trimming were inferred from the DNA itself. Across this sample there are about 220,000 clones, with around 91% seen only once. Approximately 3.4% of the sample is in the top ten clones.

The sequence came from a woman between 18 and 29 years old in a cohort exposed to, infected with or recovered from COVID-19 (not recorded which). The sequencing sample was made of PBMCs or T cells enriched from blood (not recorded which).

The CDR3 region has the sequence CASSPPPRTEAFF. The DNA sequence reads TGTGCCAGCAGCCCCCCTCCCCGGACTGAAGCTTTCTTT. Here the chain combines TRBV6-5 and TRBJ1-1; the D gene remains uncertain. Reading from cysteine to phenylalanine, the CDR3 counts 13 amino acids. CDR3 DNA only is kept here, 39 bases in frame from base 1. Deletion took 6 bases off V and 5 bases off J, with a span of 13 bases between the germline ends. In the germline V gene, CDR1 corresponds to MNHEY and CDR2 to SVGAGI.